What follows is one TCR beta chain and its context. The repertoire was sequenced with immunoSEQ multiplex PCR; TCRdb's copy has only in-frame clones and lacks some. This repertoire shows some 350,000 clones, approximately 87% found once; its top ten account for approximately 5.8%. Treatment described: 15 to 20 received Ad26.COV2.S at low or high dose, single or two shots; several received placebo; per-sample allocation not given. The study sampled participants on day 63 after the first vaccine or placebo injection. The sample originates from a study of Ad26.COV2.S vaccination and SARS-CoV-2 variants. The CDR3 consists of 14 residues. V was trimmed by 7 bases and J by 0 bases, leaving 10 bases between them. Per the germline V gene, CDR1 is MNHEY and CDR2 is SVGAGI.

The sample in question was peripheral blood, obtained in a trial of Ad26.COV2.S vaccine versus placebo. This TCR was sampled from a person aged 18-65 years who received the Ad26.COV2.S COVID-19 vaccine or a placebo. The chain uses TRBV6-5 and TRBJ2-1; tentative D call: TRBD2 (6 bases). CDR3 sequence reads: CASNYGGSYNEQFF. The CDR3 DNA follows: TGTGCCAGCAACTACGGGGGCTCCTACAATGAGCAGTTCTTC.